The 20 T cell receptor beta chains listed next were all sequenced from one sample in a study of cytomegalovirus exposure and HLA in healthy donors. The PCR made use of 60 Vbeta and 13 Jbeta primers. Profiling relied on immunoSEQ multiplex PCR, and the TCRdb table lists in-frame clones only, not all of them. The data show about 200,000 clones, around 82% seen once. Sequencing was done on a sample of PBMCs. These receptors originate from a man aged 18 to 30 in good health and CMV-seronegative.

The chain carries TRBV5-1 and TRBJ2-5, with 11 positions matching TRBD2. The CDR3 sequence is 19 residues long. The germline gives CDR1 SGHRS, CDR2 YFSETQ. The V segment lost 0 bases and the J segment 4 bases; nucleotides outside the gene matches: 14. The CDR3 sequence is CASSLVPTGLAGGRETQYF. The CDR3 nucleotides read TGCGCCAGCAGCTTGGTCCCTACGGGTCTAGCGGGGGGCCGAGAGACCCAGTACTTC.

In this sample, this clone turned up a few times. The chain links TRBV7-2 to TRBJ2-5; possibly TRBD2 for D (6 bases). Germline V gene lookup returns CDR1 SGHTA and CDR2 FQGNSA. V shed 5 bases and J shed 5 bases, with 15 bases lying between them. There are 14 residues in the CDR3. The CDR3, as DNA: TGTGCCAGCAGCCCCGGGACTGCCTGGGAGACCCAGTACTTC. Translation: CASSPGTAWETQYF.

In DNA form, the CDR3 reads TGTGCCAGCAGCCAAAGGCTAGCGGGGGGGTCAAGCACAGATACGCAGTATTTT. It is translated as CASSQRLAGGSSTDTQYF. The rearrangement uses TRBV14 and TRBJ2-3, with 12 bases fitting TRBD2. The CDR3 extends over 18 amino acids. V was pared by 2 bases and J by 0 bases, with 6 bases of the junction left unmatched. Germline V CDR1 and CDR2: SGHDN, FVKESK.

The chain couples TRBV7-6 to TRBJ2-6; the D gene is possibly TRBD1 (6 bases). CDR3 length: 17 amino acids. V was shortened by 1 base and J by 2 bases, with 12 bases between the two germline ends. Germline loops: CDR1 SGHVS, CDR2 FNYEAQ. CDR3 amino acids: CASSLDRAGAGANVLTF. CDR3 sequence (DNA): TGTGCCAGCAGCTTAGACAGGGCAGGTGCTGGGGCCAACGTCCTGACTTTC.

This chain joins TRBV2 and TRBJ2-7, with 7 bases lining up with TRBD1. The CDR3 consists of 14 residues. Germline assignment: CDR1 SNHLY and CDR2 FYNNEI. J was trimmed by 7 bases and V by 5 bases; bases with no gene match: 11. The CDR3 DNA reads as TGTGCCAGCAGTCACCGACAGGGCTTCTGGGAGCAGTACTTC. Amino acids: CASSHRQGFWEQYF.

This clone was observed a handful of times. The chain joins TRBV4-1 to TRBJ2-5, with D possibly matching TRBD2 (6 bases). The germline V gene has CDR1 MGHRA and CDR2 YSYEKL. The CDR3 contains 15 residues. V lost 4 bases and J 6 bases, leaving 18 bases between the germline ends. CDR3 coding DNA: TGCGCCAGCAGCCTAGACGCGGGGAATTCTCAGACCCAGTACTTC. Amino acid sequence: CASSLDAGNSQTQYF.

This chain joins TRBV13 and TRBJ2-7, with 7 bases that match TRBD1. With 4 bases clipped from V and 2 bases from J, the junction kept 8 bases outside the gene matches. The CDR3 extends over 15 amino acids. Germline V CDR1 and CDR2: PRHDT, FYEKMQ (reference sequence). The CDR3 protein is CASSWNRDSPYEQYF. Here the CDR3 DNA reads TGTGCCAGCAGCTGGAATAGGGACAGCCCCTACGAGCAGTACTTC.

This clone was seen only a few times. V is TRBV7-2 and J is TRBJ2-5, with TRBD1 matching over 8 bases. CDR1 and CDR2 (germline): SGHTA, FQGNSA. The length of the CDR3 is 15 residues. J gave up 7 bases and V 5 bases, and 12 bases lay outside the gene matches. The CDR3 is CASSPRGQGWLTQYF. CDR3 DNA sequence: TGTGCCAGCAGCCCAAGAGGACAGGGTTGGTTGACCCAGTACTTC.

The CDR3 sequence is CASRLPRGSGARPYEQYF. The CDR3 nucleotides are TGTGCCAGCAGACTCCCGCGAGGGTCGGGAGCGAGACCCTACGAGCAGTACTTC. The rearrangement uses TRBV28 and TRBJ2-7; TRBD2 might be the D (6 bases). This CDR3 is 18 amino acids long. Per the germline V gene, CDR1 is MDHEN and CDR2 is SYDVKM. The ends were cut back, 6 bases at V and 2 bases at J, with 26 bases in the middle.

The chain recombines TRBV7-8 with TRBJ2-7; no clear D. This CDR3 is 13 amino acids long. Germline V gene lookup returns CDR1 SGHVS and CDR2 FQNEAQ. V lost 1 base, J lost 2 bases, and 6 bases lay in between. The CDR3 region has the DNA TGTGCCAGCAGCTTAGGCAGAACCTACGAGCAGTACTTC. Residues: CASSLGRTYEQYF. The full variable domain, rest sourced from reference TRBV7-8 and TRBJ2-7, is GAGVSQSPRYKVAKRGQDVALRCDPISGHVSLFWYQQALGQGPEFLTYFQNEAQLDKSGLPSDRFFAERPEGSVSTLKIQRTQQEDSAVYLCASSLGRTYEQYFGPGTRLTVT.

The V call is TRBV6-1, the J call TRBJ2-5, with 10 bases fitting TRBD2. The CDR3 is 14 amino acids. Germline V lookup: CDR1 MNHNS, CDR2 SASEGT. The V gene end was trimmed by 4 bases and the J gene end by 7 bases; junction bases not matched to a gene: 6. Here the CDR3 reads CASSASGGLWTQYF. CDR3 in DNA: TGTGCCAGCAGTGCTAGCGGGGGACTGTGGACCCAGTACTTC.

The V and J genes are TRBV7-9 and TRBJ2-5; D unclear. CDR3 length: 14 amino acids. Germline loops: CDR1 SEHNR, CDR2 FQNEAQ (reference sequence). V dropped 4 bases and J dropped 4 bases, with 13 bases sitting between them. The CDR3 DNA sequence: TGTGCCAGCAGCTCTACATATTCGGGAGAGACCCAGTACTTC. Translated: CASSSTYSGETQYF.

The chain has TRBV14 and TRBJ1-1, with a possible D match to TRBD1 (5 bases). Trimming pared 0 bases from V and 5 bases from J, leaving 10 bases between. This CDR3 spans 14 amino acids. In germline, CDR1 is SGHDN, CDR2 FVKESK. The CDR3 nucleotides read TGTGCCAGCAGCCAAGACAGGGTTGGGACTGAAGCTTTCTTT. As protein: CASSQDRVGTEAFF.

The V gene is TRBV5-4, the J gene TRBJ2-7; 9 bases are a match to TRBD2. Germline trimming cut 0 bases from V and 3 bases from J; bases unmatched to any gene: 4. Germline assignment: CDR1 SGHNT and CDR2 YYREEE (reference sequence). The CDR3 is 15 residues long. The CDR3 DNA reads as TGTGCCAGCAGCTTGGGAGTTAGCGGGGGCTACGAGCAGTACTTC. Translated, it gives CASSLGVSGGYEQYF.

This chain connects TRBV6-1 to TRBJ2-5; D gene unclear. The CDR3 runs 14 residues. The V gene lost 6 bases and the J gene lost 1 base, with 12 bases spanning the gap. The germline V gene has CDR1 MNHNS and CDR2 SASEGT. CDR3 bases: TGTGCCAGCAGCTTGTCCCGAGTCCAAGAGACCCAGTACTTC. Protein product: CASSLSRVQETQYF.

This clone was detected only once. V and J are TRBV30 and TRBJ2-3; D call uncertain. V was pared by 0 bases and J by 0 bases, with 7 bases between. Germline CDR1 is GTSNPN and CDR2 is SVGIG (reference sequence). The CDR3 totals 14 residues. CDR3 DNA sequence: TGTGCCTGGAGTGTACCCGGTAGCACAGATACGCAGTATTTT. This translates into CAWSVPGSTDTQYF.

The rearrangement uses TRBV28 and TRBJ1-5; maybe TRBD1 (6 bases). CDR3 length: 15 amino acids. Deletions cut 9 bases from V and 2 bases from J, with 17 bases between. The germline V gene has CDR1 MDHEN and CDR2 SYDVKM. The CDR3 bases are TGTGCCAGTATCCAGGGGCCCGGACGCAATCAGCCCCAGCATTTT. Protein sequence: CASIQGPGRNQPQHF. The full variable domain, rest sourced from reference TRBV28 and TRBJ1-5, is DVKVTQSSRYLVKRTGEKVFLECVQDMDHENMFWYRQDPGLGLRLIYFSYDVKMKEKGDIPEGYSVSREKKERFSLILESASTNQTSMYLCASIQGPGRNQPQHFGDGTRLSIL.

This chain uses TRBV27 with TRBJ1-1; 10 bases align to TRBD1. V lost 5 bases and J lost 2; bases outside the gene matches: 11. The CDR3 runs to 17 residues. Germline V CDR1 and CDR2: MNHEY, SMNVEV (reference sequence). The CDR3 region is CASSPYQGQGFNTEAFF. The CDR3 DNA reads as TGTGCCAGCAGTCCATACCAGGGACAGGGGTTCAACACTGAAGCTTTCTTT.

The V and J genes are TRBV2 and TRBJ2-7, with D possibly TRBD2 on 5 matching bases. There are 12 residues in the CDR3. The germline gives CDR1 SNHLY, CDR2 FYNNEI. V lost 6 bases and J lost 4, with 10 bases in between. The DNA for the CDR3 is TGTGCCAGCAGCCACGAGGGATACGAGCAGTACTTC. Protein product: CASSHEGYEQYF.

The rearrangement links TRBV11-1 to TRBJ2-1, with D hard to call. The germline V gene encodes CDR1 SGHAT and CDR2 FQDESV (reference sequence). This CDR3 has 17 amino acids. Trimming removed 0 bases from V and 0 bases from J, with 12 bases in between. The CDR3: CASSLAPQLSSYNEQFF. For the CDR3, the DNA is TGTGCCAGCAGCTTAGCCCCCCAACTGAGCTCCTACAATGAGCAGTTCTTC.